A single T cell receptor beta chain is shown here with its context. Its antigen is not known. TCRdb ran MiXCR on the reads and lists one entry per CDR3 protein. The data show fewer than 850,000 distinct CDR3 sequences, 29% seen once. This entry belongs to a study of T cell repertoires in cytomegalovirus infection. On the study more broadly: Public signatures in TCR beta pointed to CMV infection and matching HLA type.

Trimming removed 10 bases from V and 7 bases from J, with 13 bases in between. This CDR3 region has 11 residues. CDR1 is MNHEY and CDR2 is SMNVEV in the germline V gene (reference sequence). Study findings and constraints: Carriage of CMV together with the relevant HLA was identifiable through cumulative public TCR beta family frequency. Ex vivo, HLA-C-restricted CMV-specific TCR beta clonotypes prevailed over the rest of the response.

The receptor's source is a human donor in good health (CMV status not recorded). Some clones in this sample may be carry-over from other donors' samples. This sample comprised cultured CD8+ T cells from PBMCs, obtained from culture after CMV antigen stimulation. The chain joins TRBV27 to TRBJ1-2; D remains unclear. The DNA of the CDR3 is TGTGCCACCAAAGGGTTCGGTGGCTACACCTTC. This codes for CATKGFGGYTF.